The clone carrying this T cell receptor (beta chain) has only a few counts. Its target is not known. These data come from a study of post-analysis software for immune sequencing data. The TCR beta cDNA libraries carried unique molecular identifiers. MiXCR, run by TCRdb on the PCR reads, gives a single entry per CDR3 protein. The top ten clones hold around 6% of a sample with about 540,000 distinct CDR3 sequences, less than 40% of them seen once. The CDR3 consists of 14 residues. V shed 0 bases and J 5 bases; nucleotides not matched to a gene: 3. The germline V gene has CDR1 KGHSH and CDR2 LQKENI. Study-level points and caveats: Patients used a handful of TRBV segments, including TRBV5-6, TRBV5-1 and TRBV20-1, more often than controls. By F measure, samples from a shared preparation batch strongly co-clustered.

The sequence was obtained from a girl between 2 and 17 years old with multiple sclerosis. The source material was blood. The chain employs TRBV18 and TRBJ2-5, with TRBD2 matching over 7 bases. The CDR3 nucleotides are TGTGCCAGCTCACCACCGACTAGCCGGGAGACCCAGTACTTC. It codes for CASSPPTSRETQYF.